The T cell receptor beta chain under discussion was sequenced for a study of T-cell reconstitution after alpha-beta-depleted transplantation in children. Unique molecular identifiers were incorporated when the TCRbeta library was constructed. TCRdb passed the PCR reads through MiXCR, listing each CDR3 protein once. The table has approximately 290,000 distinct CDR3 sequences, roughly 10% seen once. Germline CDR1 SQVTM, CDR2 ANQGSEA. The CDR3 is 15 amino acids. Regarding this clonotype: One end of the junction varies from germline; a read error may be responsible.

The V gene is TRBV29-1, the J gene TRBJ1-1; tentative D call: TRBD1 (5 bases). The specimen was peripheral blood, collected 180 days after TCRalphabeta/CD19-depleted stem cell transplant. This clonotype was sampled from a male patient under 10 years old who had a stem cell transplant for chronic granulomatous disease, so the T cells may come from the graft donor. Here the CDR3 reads CSVWPAAGSNAEAFF. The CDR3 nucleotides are TGCAGCGTTTGGCCTGCGGCAGGGTCGAACGCTGAAGCTTTCTTT. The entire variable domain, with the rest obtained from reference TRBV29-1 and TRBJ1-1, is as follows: SAVISQKPSRDICQRGTSLTIQCQVDSQVTMMFWYRQQPGQSLTLIATANQGSEATYESGFVIDKFPISRPNLTFSTLTVSNMSPEDSSIYLCSVWPAAGSNAEAFFGQGTRLTVV.